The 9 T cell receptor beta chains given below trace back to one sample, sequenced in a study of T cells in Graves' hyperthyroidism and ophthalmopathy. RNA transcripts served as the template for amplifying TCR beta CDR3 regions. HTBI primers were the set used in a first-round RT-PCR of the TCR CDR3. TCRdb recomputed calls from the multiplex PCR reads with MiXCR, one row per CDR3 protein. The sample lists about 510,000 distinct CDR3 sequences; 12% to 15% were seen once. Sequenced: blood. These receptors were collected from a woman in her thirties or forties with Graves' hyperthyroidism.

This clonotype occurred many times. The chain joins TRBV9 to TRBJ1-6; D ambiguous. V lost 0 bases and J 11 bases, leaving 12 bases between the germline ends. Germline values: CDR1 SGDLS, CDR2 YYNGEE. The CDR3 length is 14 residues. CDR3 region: CASSVDPRETPLHF. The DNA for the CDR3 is TGTGCCAGCAGCGTAGATCCCAGAGAAACACCCCTCCACTTT.

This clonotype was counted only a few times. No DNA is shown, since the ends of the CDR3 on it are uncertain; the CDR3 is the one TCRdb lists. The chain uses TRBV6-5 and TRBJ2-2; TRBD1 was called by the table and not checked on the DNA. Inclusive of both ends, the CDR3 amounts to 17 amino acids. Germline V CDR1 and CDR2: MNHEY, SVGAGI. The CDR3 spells CASSYSMSDPEGGSCFF.

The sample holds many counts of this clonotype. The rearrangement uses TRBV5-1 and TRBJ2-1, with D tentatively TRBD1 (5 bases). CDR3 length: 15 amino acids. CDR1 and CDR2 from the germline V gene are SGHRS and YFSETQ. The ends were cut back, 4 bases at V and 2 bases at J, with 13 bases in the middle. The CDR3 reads CASSATGSAYNEQFF. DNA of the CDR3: TGCGCCAGCAGCGCTACAGGCAGTGCCTACAATGAGCAGTTCTTC.

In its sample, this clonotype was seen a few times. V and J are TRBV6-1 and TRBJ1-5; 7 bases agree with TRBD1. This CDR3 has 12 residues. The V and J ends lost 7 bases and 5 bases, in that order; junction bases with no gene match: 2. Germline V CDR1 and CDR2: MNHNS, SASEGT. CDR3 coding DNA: TGTGCCAGCAAGGGGGCGGATCAGCCCCAGCATTTT. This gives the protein CASKGADQPQHF.

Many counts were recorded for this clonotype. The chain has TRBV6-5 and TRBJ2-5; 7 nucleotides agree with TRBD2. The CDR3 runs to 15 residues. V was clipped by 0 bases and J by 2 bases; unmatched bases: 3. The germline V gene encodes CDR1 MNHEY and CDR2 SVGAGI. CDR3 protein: CASSYSWEGQETQYF. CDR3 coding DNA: TGTGCCAGCAGTTACTCGTGGGAGGGTCAAGAGACCCAGTACTTC.

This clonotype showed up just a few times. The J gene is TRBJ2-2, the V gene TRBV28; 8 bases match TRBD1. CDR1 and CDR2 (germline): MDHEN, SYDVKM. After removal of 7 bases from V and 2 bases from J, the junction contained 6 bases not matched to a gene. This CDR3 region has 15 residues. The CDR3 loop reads CASTTGQGNTGELFF. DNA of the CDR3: TGTGCCAGCACCACTGGACAGGGAAACACCGGGGAGCTGTTTTTT.

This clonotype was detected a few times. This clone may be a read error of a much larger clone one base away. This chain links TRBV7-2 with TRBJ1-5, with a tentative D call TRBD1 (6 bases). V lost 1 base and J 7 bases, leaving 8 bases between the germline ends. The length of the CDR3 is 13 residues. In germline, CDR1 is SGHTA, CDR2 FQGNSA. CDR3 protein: CASSLDREQPQHF. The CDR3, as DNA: TGTGCCAGCAGCTTAGACAGGGAACAGCCCCAGCATTTT.

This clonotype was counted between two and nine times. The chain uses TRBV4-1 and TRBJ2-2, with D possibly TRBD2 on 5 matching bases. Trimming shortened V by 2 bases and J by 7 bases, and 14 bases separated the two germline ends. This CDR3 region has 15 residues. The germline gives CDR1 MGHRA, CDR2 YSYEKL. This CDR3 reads CASSQTHSGDGELFF. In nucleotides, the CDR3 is TGCGCCAGCAGCCAAACCCACTCCGGGGACGGGGAGCTGTTTTTT.

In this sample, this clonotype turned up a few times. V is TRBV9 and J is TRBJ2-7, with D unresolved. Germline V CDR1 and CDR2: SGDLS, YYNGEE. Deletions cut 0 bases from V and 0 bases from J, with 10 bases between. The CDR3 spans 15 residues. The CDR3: CASSVDPISSYEQYF. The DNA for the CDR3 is TGTGCCAGCAGCGTAGATCCGATCAGCTCCTACGAGCAGTACTTC.